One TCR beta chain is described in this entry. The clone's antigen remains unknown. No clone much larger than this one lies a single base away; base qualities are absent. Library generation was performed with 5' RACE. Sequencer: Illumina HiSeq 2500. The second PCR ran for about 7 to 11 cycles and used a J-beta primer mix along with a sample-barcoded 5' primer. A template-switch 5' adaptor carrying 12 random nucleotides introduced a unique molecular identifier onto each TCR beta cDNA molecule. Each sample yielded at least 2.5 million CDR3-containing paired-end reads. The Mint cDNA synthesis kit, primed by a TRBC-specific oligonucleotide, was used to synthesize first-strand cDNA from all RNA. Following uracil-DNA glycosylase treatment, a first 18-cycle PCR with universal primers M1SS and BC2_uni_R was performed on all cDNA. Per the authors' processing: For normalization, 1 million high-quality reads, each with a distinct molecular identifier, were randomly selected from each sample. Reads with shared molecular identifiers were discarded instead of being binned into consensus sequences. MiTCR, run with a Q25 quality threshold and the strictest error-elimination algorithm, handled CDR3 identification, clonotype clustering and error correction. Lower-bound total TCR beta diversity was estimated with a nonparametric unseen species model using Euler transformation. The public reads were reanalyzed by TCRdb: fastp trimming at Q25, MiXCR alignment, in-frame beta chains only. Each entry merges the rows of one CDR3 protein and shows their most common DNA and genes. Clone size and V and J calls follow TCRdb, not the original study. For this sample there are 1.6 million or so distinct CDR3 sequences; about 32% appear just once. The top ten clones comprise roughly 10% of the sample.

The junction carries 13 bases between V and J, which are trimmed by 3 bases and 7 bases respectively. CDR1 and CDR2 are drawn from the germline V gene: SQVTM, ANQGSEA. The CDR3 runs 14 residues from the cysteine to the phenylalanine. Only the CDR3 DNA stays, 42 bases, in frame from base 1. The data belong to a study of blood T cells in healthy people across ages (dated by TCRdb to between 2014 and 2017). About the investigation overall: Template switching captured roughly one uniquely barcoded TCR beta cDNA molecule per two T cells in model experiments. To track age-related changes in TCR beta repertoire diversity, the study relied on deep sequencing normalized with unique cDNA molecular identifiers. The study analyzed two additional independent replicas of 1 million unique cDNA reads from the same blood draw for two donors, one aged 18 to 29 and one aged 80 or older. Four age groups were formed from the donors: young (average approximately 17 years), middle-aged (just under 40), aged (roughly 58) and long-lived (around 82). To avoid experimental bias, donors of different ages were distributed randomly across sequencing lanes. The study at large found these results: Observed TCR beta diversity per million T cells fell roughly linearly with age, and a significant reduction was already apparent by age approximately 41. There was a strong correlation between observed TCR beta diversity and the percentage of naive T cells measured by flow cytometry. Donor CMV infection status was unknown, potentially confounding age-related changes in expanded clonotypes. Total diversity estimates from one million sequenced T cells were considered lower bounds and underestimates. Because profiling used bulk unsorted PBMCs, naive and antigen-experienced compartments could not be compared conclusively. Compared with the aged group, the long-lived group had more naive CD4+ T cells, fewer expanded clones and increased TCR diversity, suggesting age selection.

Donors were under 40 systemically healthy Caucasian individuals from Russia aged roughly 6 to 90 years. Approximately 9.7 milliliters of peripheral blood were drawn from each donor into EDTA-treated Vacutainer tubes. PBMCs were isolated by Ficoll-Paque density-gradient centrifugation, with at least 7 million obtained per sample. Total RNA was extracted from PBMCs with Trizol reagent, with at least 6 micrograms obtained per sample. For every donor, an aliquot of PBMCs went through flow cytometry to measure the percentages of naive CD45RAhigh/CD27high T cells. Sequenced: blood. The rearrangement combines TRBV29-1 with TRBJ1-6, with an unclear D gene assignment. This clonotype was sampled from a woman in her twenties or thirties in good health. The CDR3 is CSVDGPGSNSPLHF. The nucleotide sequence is TGCAGCGTTGATGGCCCGGGCTCGAATTCACCCCTCCACTTT.